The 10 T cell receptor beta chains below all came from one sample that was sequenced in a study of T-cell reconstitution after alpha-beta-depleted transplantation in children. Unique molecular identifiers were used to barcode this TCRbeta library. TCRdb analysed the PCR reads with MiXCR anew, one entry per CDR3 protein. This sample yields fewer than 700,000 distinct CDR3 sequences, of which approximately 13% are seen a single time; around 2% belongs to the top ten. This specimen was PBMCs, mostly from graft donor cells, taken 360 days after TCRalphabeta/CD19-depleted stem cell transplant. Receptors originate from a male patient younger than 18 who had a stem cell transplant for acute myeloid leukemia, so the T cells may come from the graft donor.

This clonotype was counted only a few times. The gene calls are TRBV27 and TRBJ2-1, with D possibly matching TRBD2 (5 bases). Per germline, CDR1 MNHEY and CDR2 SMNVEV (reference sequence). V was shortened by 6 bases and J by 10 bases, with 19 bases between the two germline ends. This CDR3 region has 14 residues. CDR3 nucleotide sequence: TGTGCCAGCAGCGTAGAGTGGCGGGCTGGGGAGCAGTTCTTC. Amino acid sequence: CASSVEWRAGEQFF.

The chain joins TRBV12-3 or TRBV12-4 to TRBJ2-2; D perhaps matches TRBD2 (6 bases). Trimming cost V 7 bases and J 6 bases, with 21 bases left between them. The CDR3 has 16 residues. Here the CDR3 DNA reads TGTGCCAGCAACCCCTCCGGGCCGGGGGTTTCCGGGGAGCTGTTTTTT. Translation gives CASNPSGPGVSGELFF.

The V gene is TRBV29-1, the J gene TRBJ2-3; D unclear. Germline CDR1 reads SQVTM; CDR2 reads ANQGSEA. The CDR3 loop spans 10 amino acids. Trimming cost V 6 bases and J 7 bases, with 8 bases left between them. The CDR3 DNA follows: TGCAGCGTCCTGACGAATACGCAGTATTTT. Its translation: CSVLTNTQYF.

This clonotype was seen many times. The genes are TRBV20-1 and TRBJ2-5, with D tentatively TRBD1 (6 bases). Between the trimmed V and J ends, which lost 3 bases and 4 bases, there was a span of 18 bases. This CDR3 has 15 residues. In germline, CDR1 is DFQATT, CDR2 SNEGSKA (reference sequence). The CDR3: CSARINTGNLETQYF. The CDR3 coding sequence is TGCAGTGCTAGGATTAATACAGGGAATTTAGAGACCCAGTACTTC.

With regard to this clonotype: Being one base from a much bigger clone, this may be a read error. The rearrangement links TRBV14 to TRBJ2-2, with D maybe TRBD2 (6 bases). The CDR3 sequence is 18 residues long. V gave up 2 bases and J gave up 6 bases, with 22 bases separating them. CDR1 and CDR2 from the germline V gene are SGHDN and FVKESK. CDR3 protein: CASSQKVTKAGDPGELFF. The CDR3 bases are TGTGCCAGCAGCCAAAAGGTGACGAAAGCGGGCGATCCCGGGGAGCTGTTTTTT.

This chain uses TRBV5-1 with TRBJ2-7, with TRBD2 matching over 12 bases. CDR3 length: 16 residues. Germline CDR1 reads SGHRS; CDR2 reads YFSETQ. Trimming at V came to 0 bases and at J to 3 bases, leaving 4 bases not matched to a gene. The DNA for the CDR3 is TGCGCCAGCAGCTTGGGCGGACTAGCGGGACTCTACGAGCAGTACTTC. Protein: CASSLGGLAGLYEQYF.

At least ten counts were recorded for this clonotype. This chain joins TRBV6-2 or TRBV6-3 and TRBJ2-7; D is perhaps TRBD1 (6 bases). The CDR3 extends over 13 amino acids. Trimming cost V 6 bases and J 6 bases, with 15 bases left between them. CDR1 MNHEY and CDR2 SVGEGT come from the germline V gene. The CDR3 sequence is CASSRTAPVEQYF. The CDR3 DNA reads TGTGCCAGCAGCCGGACAGCCCCTGTCGAGCAGTACTTC.

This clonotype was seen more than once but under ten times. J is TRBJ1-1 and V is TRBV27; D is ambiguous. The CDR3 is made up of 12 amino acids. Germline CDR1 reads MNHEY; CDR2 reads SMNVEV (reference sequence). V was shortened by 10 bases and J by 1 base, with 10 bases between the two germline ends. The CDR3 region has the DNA TGTGCCACCTGGACGTGGAACACTGAAGCTTTCTTT. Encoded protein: CATWTWNTEAFF.

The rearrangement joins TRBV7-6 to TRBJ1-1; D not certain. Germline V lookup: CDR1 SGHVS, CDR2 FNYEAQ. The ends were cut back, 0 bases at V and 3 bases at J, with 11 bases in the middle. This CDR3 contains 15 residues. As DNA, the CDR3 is TGTGCCAGCAGCTTAGCGATGTCCCCAGACACTGAAGCTTTCTTT. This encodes CASSLAMSPDTEAFF. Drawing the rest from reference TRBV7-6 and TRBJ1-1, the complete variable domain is GAGVSQSPRYKVTKRGQDVALRCDPISGHVSLYWYRQALGQGPEFLTYFNYEAQQDKSGLPNDRFSAERPEGSISTLTIQRTEQRDSAMYRCASSLAMSPDTEAFFGQGTRLTVV.

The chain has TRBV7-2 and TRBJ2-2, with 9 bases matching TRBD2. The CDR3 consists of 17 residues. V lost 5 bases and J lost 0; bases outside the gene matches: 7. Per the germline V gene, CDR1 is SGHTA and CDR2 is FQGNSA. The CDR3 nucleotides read TGTGCCAGCAGCGCCAAGACTAGCGGAGCGAACACCGGGGAGCTGTTTTTT. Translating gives CASSAKTSGANTGELFF.